This T cell receptor beta chain is from a study of blood T cell repertoires in COVID-19. Here immunoSEQ multiplex PCR was the method, and the copy in TCRdb shows in-frame clones only, minus some. This sample carries some 200,000 clones, about 85% of them seen once, and the ten largest clones take just under 8.5%. J was trimmed by 7 bases and V by 6 bases; bases with no gene match: 16. The CDR3 length is 16 residues. CDR1 MNHNY and CDR2 SVGAGI come from the germline V gene (reference sequence). The sample was peripheral blood. This receptor was obtained from a woman aged 55-70 years with acute or convalescent COVID-19. The chain employs TRBV6-6 and TRBJ2-7; 9 bases match TRBD1. CDR3 sequence: CASSLQDRGDLKEQYF. CDR3 nucleotides: TGTGCCAGCAGCCTCCAGGACAGGGGCGACCTTAAAGAGCAGTACTTC.